Presented here are 4 T cell receptor beta chains from one specimen sequenced in a study of blood T cells in healthy people across ages. A second PCR of 7 to 11 cycles used a sample-barcoded 5' primer and a J-beta primer mix. From the 5' RACE reads, TCRdb called clonotypes with MiXCR, one entry per CDR3 protein. The sample lists hundreds of thousands of distinct CDR3 sequences, about 61% occurring once. Sequencing was carried out using blood. Source of these receptors: a man aged 35 to 55 in good health.

This clonotype was observed a handful of times. V gene TRBV10-3 combines with J gene TRBJ2-1; D not certain. The CDR3 runs 11 residues. Germline CDR1 reads ENHRY; CDR2 reads SYGVKD. The V end was cut by 3 bases, the J end by 8 bases, with 5 bases between. This CDR3 is CAISETDEQFF. CDR3 coding DNA: TGTGCCATCAGTGAAACCGATGAGCAGTTCTTC.

This clonotype has more than one count but fewer than ten. The V gene is TRBV6-6, the J gene TRBJ2-3; the match to TRBD2 covers 13 bases. The CDR3 extends over 16 amino acids. The germline V gene encodes CDR1 MNHNY and CDR2 SVGAGI (reference sequence). With V trimmed by 7 bases and J by 1 base, 5 bases remained unmatched. DNA for the CDR3: TGTGCCAGCAAAGGGACTAGCGGGACCGGCACAGATACGCAGTATTTT. Encoded protein: CASKGTSGTGTDTQYF.

The rearrangement links TRBV12-3 or TRBV12-4 to TRBJ2-3; TRBD2 is a possible D gene (6 bases). Trimming stripped 6 bases from V and 7 bases from J, with 23 bases between. The CDR3 extends over 16 amino acids. The CDR3 spells CASRPSGRPPGNTQYF. The CDR3 DNA sequence: TGTGCCAGCAGACCCTCGGGGAGGCCTCCAGGGAATACGCAGTATTTT.

This chain joins TRBV12-5 and TRBJ2-5; the D is unclear. Germline V gene lookup returns CDR1 LGHNT and CDR2 FRNRAP. The CDR3 runs 13 residues. V lost 7 bases and J lost 3, with 12 bases in between. The CDR3 nucleotides are TGTGCTAGTGTGGCCGAGATAGAAGAGACCCAGTACTTC. This gives the protein CASVAEIEETQYF.